This TCR beta chain emerged from a study of cytotoxic CD8 clonotypes in ibrutinib-treated CLL. Regarding the study as a whole: Contraction or stability on treatment characterized the public clonotypes, which were uncommon. Clonality went up at ibrutinib response and then declined back toward baseline at progression.

Points on this clone: Its cognate antigen is unknown.

The CDR3 has 16 residues. CDR1 and CDR2 from the germline V gene are MDHEN and SYDVKM. Between the trimmed V and J ends, which lost 4 bases and 0 bases, there was a span of 10 bases. This table comes from immunoSEQ multiplex PCR, and its TCRdb copy is limited to in-frame clones, with some not included. The data hold about 44,000 clones, with over 60% observed a single time. Investigators sourced 1.5 to 2 micrograms of genomic DNA from cryopreserved PBMCs for TCR beta libraries. This material consisted of PBMCs, taken after 12 months of ibrutinib treatment. The chain carries TRBV28 and TRBJ2-6; D possibly uses TRBD1 or TRBD2 (5 bases each). The source is a human donor with chronic lymphocytic leukemia. The CDR3 sequence: CASSSGTASGANVLTF. The CDR3 DNA reads TGTGCCAGCAGTTCCGGGACGGCCTCTGGGGCCAACGTCCTGACTTTC.